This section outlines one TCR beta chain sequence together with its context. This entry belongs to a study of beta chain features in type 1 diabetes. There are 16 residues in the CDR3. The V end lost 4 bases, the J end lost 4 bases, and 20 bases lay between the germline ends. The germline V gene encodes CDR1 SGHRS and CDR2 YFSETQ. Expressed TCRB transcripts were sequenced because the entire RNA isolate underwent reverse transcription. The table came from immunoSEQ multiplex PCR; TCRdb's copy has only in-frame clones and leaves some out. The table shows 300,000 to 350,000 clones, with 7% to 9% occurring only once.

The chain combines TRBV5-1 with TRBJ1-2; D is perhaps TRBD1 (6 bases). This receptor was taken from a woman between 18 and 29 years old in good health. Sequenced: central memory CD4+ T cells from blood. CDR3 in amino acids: CASSPQQGSGGYGYTF. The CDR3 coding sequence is TGCGCCAGCAGCCCGCAACAGGGATCAGGAGGCTATGGCTACACCTTC.